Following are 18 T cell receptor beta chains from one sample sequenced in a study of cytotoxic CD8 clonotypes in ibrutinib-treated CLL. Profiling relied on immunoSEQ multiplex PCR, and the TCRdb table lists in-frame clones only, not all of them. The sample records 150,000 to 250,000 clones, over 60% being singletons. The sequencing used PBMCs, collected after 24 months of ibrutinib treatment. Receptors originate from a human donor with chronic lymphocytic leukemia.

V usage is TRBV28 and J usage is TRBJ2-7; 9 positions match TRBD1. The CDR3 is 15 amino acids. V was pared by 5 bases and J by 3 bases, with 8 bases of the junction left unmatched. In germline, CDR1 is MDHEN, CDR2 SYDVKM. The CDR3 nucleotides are TGTGCCAGCAGTCCCCTCGGGGACAGGGTCTACGAGCAGTACTTC. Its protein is CASSPLGDRVYEQYF.

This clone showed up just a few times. The CDR3 region has the DNA TGTGCCAGTAGTCCGACTAGCGGGTTTCCGAACACCGGGGAGCTGTTTTTT. Translating it yields CASSPTSGFPNTGELFF. This chain links TRBV19 with TRBJ2-2; TRBD2 aligns across 10 bases. The J segment lost 0 bases and the V segment lost 5 bases, leaving 6 bases of the junction unmatched. CDR3 length: 17 residues. Germline V lookup: CDR1 LNHDA, CDR2 SQIVND (reference sequence). Complete variable domain (other parts from reference TRBV19 and TRBJ2-2): DGGITQSPKYLFRKEGQNVTLSCEQNLNHDAMYWYRQDPGQGLRLIYYSQIVNDFQKGDIAEGYSVSREKKESFPLTVTSAQKNPTAFYLCASSPTSGFPNTGELFFGEGSRLTVL.

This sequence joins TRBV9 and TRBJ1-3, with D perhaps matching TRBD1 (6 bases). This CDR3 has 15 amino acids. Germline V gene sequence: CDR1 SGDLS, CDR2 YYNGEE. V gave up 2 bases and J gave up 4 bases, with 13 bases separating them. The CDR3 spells CASSVRQGHGNTIYF. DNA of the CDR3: TGTGCCAGCAGCGTTAGGCAGGGGCACGGAAACACCATATATTTT.

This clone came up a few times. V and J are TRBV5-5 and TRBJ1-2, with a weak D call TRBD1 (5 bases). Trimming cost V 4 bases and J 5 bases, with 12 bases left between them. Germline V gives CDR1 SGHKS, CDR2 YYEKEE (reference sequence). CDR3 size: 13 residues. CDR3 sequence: CASSPGTVYGYTF. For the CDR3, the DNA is TGTGCCAGCAGCCCCGGGACTGTATATGGCTACACCTTC.

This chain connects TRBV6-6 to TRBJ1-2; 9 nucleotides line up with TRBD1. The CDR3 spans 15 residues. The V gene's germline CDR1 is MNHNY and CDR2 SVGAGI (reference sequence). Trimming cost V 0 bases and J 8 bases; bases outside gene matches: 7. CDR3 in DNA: TGTGCCAGCAGTTACTCTACAGGGGGCCTTGAGGGCTACACCTTC. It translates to CASSYSTGGLEGYTF.

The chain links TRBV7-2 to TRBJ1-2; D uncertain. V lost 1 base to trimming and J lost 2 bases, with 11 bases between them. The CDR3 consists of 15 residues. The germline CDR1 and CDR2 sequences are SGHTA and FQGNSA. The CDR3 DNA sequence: TGTGCCAGCAGCTTAGGGTCGGCAGGAAACTATGGCTACACCTTC. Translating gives CASSLGSAGNYGYTF.

CDR3 DNA: TGTGCCAGCCTTTGGCCGGGACACCTTAATGAAAAACTGTTTTTT. It is translated as CASLWPGHLNEKLFF. The rearrangement joins TRBV2 to TRBJ1-4; a possible D gene is TRBD1 (6 bases). This CDR3 comprises 15 residues. Germline loops: CDR1 SNHLY, CDR2 FYNNEI. V was clipped by 8 bases and J by 4 bases, with 17 bases between them.

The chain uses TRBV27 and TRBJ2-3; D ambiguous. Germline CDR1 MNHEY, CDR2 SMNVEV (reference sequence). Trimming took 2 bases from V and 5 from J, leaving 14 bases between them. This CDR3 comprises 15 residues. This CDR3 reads CASSLVPFHIDTQYF. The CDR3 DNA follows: TGTGCCAGCAGTTTAGTCCCTTTTCACATAGATACGCAGTATTTT.

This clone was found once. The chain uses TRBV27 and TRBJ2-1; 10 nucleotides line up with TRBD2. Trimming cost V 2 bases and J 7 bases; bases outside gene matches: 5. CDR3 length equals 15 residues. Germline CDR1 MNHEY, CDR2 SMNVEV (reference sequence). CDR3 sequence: CASSLATSGANEQFF. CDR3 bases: TGTGCCAGCAGTTTAGCAACTAGCGGGGCTAATGAGCAGTTCTTC.

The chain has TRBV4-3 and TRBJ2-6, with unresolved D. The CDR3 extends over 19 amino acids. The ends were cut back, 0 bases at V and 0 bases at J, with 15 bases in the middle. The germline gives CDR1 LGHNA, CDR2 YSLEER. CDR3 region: CASSQDWGIQFSGANVLTF. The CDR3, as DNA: TGCGCCAGCAGCCAAGATTGGGGAATACAATTCTCTGGGGCCAACGTCCTGACTTTC.

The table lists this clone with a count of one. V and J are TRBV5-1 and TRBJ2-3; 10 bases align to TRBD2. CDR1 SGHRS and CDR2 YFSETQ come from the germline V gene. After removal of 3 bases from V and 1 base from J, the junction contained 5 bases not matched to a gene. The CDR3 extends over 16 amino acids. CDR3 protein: CASSSGLALRTDTQYF. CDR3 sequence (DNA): TGCGCCAGCAGCTCGGGACTAGCGCTTCGCACAGATACGCAGTATTTT.

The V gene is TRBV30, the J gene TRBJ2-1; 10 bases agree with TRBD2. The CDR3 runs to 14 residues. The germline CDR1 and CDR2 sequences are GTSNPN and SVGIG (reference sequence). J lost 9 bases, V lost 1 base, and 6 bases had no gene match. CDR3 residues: CAWSGAGGIGEQFF. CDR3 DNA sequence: TGTGCCTGGAGTGGAGCGGGAGGGATTGGTGAGCAGTTCTTC.

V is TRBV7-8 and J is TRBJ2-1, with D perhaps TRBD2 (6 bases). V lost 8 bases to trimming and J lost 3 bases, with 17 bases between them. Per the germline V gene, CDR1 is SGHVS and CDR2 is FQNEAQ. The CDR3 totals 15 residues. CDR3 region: CASGLGGVVYNEQFF. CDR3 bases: TGTGCCAGCGGCCTCGGGGGTGTCGTCTACAATGAGCAGTTCTTC. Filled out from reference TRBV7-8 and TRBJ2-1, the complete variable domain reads GAGVSQSPRYKVAKRGQDVALRCDPISGHVSLFWYQQALGQGPEFLTYFQNEAQLDKSGLPSDRFFAERPEGSVSTLKIQRTQQEDSAVYLCASGLGGVVYNEQFFGPGTRLTVL.

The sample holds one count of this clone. The CDR3 coding sequence is TGTGCCAGCAGCAGGGACCGGAACTCTGGAAACACCATATATTTT. Protein product: CASSRDRNSGNTIYF. The chain links TRBV5-4 to TRBJ1-3; D possibly corresponds to TRBD1 (5 bases). Trimming left V 4 bases short and J 0 bases short, with 11 bases between. The CDR3 sequence is 15 residues long. CDR1 and CDR2 from the germline V gene are SGHNT and YYREEE (reference sequence). The full variable domain, rest sourced from reference TRBV5-4 and TRBJ1-3, is ETGVTQSPTHLIKTRGQQVTLRCSSQSGHNTVSWYQQALGQGPQFIFQYYREEENGRGNFPPRFSGLQFPNYSSELNVNALELDDSALYLCASSRDRNSGNTIYFGEGSWLTVV.

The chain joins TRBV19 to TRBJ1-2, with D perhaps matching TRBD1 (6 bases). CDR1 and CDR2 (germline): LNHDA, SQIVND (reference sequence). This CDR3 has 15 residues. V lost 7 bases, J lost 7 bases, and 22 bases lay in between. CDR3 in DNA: TGTGCCAGTACCCCAAACAGGGCGCTGCCTTCTGGCTACACCTTC. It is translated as CASTPNRALPSGYTF.

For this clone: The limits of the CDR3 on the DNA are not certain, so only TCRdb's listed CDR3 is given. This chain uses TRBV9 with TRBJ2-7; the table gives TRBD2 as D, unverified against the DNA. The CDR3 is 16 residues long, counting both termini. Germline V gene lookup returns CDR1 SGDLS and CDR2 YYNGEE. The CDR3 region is CASSVGTGTSGLSMYF.

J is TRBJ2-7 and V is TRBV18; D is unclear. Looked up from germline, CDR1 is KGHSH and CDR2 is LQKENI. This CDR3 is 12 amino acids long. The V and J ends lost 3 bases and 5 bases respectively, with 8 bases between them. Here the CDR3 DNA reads TGTGCCAGCTCACCCCGACTTGACGAGCAGTACTTC. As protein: CASSPRLDEQYF.

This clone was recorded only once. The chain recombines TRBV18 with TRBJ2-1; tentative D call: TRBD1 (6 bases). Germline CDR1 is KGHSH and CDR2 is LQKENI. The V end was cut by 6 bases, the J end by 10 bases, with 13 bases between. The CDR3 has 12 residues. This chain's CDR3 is CASSPTGQEQFF. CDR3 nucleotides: TGTGCCAGCTCCCCCACAGGGCAGGAGCAGTTCTTC.